The source of this T cell receptor (beta chain) is a study of blood T cells in healthy people across ages. Study summary: Capturing about one barcoded beta molecule per two T cells was achieved by template switching. The study, taken as a whole, reports: A greater number of naive CD4+ cells and higher diversity distinguished long-lived donors from aged donors.

For the second PCR, which ran for about 6 to 11 cycles, a sample-barcoded 5' primer and a J-beta primer mix were used. No fewer than 3 million CDR3-containing paired-end reads came from each sample. TCRdb re-called the 5' RACE reads through MiXCR, storing one row per CDR3 protein. The sample includes 1.5 million to 2 million distinct CDR3 sequences, about two fifths seen only once; the top ten take around 23%. CDR1 is MNHNY, CDR2 SVGAGI, per germline (reference sequence). The CDR3 sequence is 16 residues long. Trimming stripped 0 bases from V and 5 bases from J, with 14 bases between. In regard to this clonotype: Its matching antigen is unknown.

The receptor was isolated from a human donor in good health. This chain joins TRBV6-6 and TRBJ2-1; D might be TRBD2 (5 bases). Material: blood. This CDR3 is CASSYSRLTGNNEQFF. Written as DNA, the CDR3 is TGTGCCAGCAGTTACTCGAGGCTCACGGGGAACAATGAGCAGTTCTTC.